This T cell receptor beta chain was observed in a study of shared clonotypes between healthy human individuals. The donor population consisted of healthy HIV-negative adults with no recent acute infections or vaccinations. In the original processing: ImmunoSEQ output lacked quality scores and full-length reads, limiting matched filtering. TCRdb keeps only in-frame clones here, not all; method: immunoSEQ multiplex PCR. V and J calls and clone size are copied from that table; D and trimming were computed from the DNA. The sample holds about 960,000 clones; roughly 72% are singletons and the top ten take 1.5%. The CDR3 spans 14 residues. V shed 4 bases, J shed 1 base, and the junction held 1 base outside the gene matches. CDR1 and CDR2 from the germline V gene are SGHRS and YFSETQ.

Sequenced: memory CD4+ T cells sorted from blood. Subset indicated: CD45RA-negative fraction. The gene calls are TRBV5-1 and TRBJ1-1, with 10 bases fitting TRBD1. This receptor was identified in a young man in good health. The CDR3 protein is CASSGQGGNTEAFF. The CDR3 nucleotides are TGCGCCAGCAGCGGACAGGGGGGGAACACTGAAGCTTTCTTT.